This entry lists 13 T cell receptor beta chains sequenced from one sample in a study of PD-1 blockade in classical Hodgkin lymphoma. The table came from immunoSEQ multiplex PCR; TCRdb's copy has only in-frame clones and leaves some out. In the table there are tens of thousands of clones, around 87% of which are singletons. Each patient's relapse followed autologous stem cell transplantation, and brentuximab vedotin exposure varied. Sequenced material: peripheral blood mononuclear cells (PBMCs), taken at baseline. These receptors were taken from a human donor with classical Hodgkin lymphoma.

CDR3 coding DNA: TGTGCCAGCAGACCCGTAAGCACAGATACGCAGTATTTT. This codes for CASRPVSTDTQYF. V and J are TRBV7-9 and TRBJ2-3; no reliable D call. Trimming took off 6 bases at V and 0 bases at J, with 7 bases between the two ends. Germline V CDR1 and CDR2: SEHNR, FQNEAQ (reference sequence). This CDR3 comprises 13 residues.

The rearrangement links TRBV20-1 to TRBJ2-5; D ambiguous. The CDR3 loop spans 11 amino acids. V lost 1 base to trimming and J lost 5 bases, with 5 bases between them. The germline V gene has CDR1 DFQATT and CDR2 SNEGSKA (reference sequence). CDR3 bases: TGCAGTGCTAGAGTCGTCGAGACCCAGTACTTC. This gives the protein CSARVVETQYF.

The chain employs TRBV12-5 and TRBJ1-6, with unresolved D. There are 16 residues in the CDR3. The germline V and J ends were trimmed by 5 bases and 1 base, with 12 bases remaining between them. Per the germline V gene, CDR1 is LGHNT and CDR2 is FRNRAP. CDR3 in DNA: TGTGCTAGTGGTGGGTCCCTGGGGTCCTATAATTCACCCCTCCACTTT. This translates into CASGGSLGSYNSPLHF.

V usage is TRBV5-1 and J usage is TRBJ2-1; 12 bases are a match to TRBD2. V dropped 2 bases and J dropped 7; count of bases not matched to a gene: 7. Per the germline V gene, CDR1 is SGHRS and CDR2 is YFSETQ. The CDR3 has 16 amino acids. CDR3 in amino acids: CASSFLAGGPDNEQFF. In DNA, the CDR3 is TGCGCCAGCAGCTTTCTAGCGGGGGGGCCGGATAATGAGCAGTTCTTC.

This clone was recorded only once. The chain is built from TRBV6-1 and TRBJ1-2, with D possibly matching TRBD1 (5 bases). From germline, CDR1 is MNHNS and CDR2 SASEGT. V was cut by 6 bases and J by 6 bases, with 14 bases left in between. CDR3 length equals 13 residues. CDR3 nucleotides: TGTGCCAGCAGGATCCCCGGGGGAAATGGCTACACCTTC. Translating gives CASRIPGGNGYTF.

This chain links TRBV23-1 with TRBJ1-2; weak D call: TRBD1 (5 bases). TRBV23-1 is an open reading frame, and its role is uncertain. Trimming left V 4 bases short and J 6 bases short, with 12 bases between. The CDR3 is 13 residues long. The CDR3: CASSRQGFNGYTF. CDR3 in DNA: TGCGCCAGCAGTCGCCAGGGCTTTAATGGCTACACCTTC.

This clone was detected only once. The CDR3, as DNA: TGTGCCAGCAGCTTGCAAACCCCGTGGGGCTACACCTTC. Protein product: CASSLQTPWGYTF. The rearrangement links TRBV7-9 to TRBJ1-2, with D unresolved. Trimming took 3 bases from V and 8 from J, leaving 13 bases between them. Germline V gene data show CDR1 as SEHNR and CDR2 as FQNEAQ (reference sequence). This CDR3 has 13 amino acids.

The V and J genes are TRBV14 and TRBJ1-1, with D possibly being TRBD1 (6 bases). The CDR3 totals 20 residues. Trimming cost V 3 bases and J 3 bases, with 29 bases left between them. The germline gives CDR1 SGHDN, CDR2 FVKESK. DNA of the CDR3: TGTGCCAGCAGCCAGTTTACTCCTAGAGACAGGCCGGGGAGATACACTGAAGCTTTCTTT. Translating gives CASSQFTPRDRPGRYTEAFF.

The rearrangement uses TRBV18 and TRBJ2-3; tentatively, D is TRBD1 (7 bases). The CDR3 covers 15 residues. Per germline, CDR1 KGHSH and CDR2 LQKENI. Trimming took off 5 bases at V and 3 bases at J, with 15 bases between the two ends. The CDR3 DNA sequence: TGTGCCAGCTCAGACGACAGGGCGGGAACAGATACGCAGTATTTT. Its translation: CASSDDRAGTDTQYF. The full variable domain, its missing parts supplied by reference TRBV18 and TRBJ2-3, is NAGVMQNPRHLVRRRGQEARLRCSPMKGHSHVYWYRQLPEEGLKFMVYLQKENIIDESGMPKERFSAEFPKEGPSILRIQQVVRGDSAAYFCASSDDRAGTDTQYFGPGTRLTVL.

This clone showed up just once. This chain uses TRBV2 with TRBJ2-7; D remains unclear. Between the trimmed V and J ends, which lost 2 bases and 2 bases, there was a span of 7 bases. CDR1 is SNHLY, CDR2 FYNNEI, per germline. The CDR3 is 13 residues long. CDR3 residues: CASSETVPYEQYF. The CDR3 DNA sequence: TGTGCCAGCAGTGAAACGGTTCCCTACGAGCAGTACTTC.

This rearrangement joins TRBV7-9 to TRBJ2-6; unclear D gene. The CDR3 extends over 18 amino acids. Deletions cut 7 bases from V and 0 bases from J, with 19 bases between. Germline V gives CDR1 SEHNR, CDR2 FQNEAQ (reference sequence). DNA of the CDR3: TGTGCCAGCAAAACTGGGGTGATCTCCCCCTCTGGGGCCAACGTCCTGACTTTC. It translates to CASKTGVISPSGANVLTF.

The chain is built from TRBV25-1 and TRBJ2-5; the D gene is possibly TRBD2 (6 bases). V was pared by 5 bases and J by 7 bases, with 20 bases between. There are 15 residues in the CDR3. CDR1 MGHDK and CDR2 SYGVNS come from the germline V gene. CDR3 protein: CASSLLTRRRGTQYF. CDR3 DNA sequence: TGTGCCAGCAGTCTTTTGACTAGACGAAGGGGGACCCAGTACTTC.

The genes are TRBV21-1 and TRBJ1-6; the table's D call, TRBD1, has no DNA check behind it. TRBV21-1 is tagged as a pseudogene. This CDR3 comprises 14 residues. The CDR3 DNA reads TGTGCCAACTGGAACCGGGACAGCAAATCACCCCTCCACTTT. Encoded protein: CANWNRDSKSPLHF.